Sequencing of this TCR beta chain was carried out in a study of graft-versus-host responses after intestinal transplantation. Study at large: Each recipient received a multivisceral, liver-intestinal, or isolated intestinal graft. All recipients were given anti-thymocyte globulin induction, and tacrolimus and steroids were then administered for about three years. Study observations and caveats: Clonal ratios of graft-versus-host to host-versus-graft in allografts were high for patients exhibiting graft-donor T cell macrochimerism.

Regarding this clone: What it recognizes is unknown.

The CDR3 length is 13 residues. Per germline, CDR1 SGHTA and CDR2 FQGNSA. With 1 base removed from V and 6 bases from J, the gap between germline ends came to 9 bases. Clones were read by immunoSEQ multiplex PCR, and TCRdb kept only the in-frame ones, dropping some. The table shows about 89,000 clones, with about 94% occurring only once. This material consisted of unstimulated CD4+ T cells sorted from spleen or lymph node cells, taken before transplant. J is TRBJ1-2 and V is TRBV7-2, with D tentatively TRBD1 (5 bases). The TCR sequence derives from a human donor who was the organ donor for an intestinal transplant. As DNA, the CDR3 is TGTGCCAGCAGCTTAGATTCAGGGAATGGCTACACCTTC. Its translation: CASSLDSGNGYTF.